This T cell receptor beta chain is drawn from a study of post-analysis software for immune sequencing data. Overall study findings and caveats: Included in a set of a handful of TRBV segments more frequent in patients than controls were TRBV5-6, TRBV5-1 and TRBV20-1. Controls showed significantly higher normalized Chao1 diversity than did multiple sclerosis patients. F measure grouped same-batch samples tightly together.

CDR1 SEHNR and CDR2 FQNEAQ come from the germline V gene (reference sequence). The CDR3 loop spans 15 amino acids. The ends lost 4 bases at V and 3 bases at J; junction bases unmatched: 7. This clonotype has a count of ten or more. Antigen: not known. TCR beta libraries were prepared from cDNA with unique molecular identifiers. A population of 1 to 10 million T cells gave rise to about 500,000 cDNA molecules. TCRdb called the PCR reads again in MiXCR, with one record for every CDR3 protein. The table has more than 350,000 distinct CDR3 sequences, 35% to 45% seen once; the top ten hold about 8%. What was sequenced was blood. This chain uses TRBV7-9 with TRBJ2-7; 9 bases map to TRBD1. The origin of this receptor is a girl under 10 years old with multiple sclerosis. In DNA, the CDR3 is TGTGCCAGCAGCTCTCTAGACAGGGGGGACTACGAGCAGTACTTC. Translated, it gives CASSSLDRGDYEQYF.